The T cell receptor beta chain under discussion was sequenced for a study of T cells expressing NK-cell markers. Study-level points and caveats: In a group of about six donors, dominant NKG2C+ clonotypes represented 1.0-7.0% of CD8+ T cells.

The cDNA for TCR beta came from 5'RACE template switching with UMIs. TCRdb re-analyzed the 5' RACE reads; it lists each CDR3 protein once, without DNA. Recorded here are 5,000 to 6,500 distinct CDR3 sequences; the top ten clones represent roughly 60%. CDR3 length: 13 amino acids. Germline CDR1 and CDR2: MNHEY and SMNVEV (reference sequence). In regard to this clonotype: Its specificity is not known.

The chain recombines TRBV27 with TRBJ1-6; TCRdb's D call of TRBD1 is untestable without DNA. Input material: blood T cells: a sorted CD56 or NKG2C T cell subset, CD4+ or CD8+ T cells, or bulk PBMC T cells (not recorded which). The source of this sequence is a young man in good health. The CDR3 region is CASSLRDSGPLHF.